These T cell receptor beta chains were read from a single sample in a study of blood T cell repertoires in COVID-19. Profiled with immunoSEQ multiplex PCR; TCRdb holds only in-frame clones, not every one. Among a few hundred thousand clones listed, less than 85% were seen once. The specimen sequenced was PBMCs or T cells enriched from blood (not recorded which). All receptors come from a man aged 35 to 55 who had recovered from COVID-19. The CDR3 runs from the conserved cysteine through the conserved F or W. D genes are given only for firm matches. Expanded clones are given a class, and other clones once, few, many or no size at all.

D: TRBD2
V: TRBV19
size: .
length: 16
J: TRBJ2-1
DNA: TGTGCCAGTAGTAGACTAGCGGGAGCCCCGGTCGATGAGCAGTTCTTC
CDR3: CASSRLAGAPVDEQFF

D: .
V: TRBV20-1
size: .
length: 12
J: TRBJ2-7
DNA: TGCAGTGCTAGTTGGGACACCGAGGAGCAGTACTTC
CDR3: CSASWDTEEQYF

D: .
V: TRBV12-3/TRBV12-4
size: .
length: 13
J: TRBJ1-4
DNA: TGTGCCAGCAGTCTTGGGGGCGGTGAAAAACTGTTTTTT
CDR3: CASSLGGGEKLFF

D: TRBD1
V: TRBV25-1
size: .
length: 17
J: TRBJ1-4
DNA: TGTGCCAGCAGGATTTTTAAGAAGGGGGCTACTAATGAAAAACTGTTTTTT
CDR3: CASRIFKKGATNEKLFF

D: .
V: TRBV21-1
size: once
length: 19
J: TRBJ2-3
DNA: TGTGCCAGCAGCACACTCAGGGACAGGGTAATTTTCAGCACAGATACGCAGTATTTT
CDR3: CASSTLRDRVIFSTDTQYF

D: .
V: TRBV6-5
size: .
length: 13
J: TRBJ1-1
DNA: TGTGCCATCCAACGGGATGTTCACACTGAAGCTTTCTTT
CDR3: CAIQRDVHTEAFF

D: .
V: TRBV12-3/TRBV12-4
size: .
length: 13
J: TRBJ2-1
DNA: TGTGCCAGCAGGACTAGCTCCTACAATGAGCAGTTCTTC
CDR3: CASRTSSYNEQFF

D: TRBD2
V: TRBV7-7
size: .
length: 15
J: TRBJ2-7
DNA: TGTGCTAGCAGCTCGGGACTAGCGGGATCCTACGAGCAGTACTTC
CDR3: CASSSGLAGSYEQYF

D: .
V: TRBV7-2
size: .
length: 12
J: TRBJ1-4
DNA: TGTGCCAGCAGCTCAGCTAATGAAAAACTGTTTTTT
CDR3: CASSSANEKLFF

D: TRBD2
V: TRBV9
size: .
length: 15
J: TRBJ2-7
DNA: TGTGCCAGCAGCCGCGGGACTAGCGGGACCTACGAGCAGTACTTC
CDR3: CASSRGTSGTYEQYF

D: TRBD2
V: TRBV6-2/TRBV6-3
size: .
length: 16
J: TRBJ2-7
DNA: TGTGCCAGCAGTTACTACGGGACTAGCGAGACTTACGAGCAGTACTTC
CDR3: CASSYYGTSETYEQYF

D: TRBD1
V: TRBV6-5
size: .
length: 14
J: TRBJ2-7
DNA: TGTGCCAGCAGGATGACAGGGGGAGGCTACGAGCAGTACTTC
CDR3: CASRMTGGGYEQYF

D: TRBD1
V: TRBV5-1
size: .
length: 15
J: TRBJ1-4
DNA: TGCGCCAGCAGCCATGGGGACAGGGAAGCTGAAAAACTGTTTTTT
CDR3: CASSHGDREAEKLFF

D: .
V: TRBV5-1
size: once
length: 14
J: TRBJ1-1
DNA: TGCGCCAGCAGCACGGACAGCATGAACACTGAAGCTTTCTTT
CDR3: CASSTDSMNTEAFF

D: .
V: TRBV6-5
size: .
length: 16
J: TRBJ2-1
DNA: TGTGCCAGCAGTTACTCGAGGGTGCTGGACTACAATGAGCAGTTCTTC
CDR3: CASSYSRVLDYNEQFF

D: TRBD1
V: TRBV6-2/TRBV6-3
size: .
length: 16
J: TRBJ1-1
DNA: TGTGCCAGCAGTTACAGGCAGGGGGCGATGAACACTGAAGCTTTCTTT
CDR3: CASSYRQGAMNTEAFF

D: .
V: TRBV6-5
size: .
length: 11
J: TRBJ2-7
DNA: TGTGCCTTCCAGGGGGGAACCGAGCAGTACTTC
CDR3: CAFQGGTEQYF

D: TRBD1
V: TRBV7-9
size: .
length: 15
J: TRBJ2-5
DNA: TGTGCCAGCAGCCCCGGGACAGGGGTTCCAGGGACCCAGTACTTC
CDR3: CASSPGTGVPGTQYF

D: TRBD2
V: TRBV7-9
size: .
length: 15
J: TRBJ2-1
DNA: TGTGCCAGCAGACAAATAGCGGGGGCCGGCAATGAGCAGTTCTTC
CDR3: CASRQIAGAGNEQFF

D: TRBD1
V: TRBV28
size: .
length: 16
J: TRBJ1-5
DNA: TGTGCCAGCAGTTTGGTTTGGACAGGCTTGAATCAGCCCCAGCATTTT
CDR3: CASSLVWTGLNQPQHF

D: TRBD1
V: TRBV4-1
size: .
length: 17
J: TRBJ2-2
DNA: TGCGCCAGCAGCCAAGATTCGACAGGGGGTCGGACCGGGGAGCTGTTTTTT
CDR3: CASSQDSTGGRTGELFF

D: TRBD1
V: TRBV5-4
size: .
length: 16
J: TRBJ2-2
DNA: TGTGCCAGCAGTTCAGGGGGCAGGGGGCCCACCGGGGAGCTGTTTTTT
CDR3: CASSSGGRGPTGELFF

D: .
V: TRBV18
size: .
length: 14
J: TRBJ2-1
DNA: TGTGCCAGCTCACCACTATCGCGGTACAATGAGCAGTTCTTC
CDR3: CASSPLSRYNEQFF

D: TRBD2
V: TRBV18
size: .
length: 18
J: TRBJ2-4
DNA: TGTGCCAGCTCGCCAGAGCGGGTAGCGGGATTAGCCAAAAACATTCAGTACTTC
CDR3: CASSPERVAGLAKNIQYF

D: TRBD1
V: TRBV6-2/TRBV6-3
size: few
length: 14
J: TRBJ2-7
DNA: TGTGCCAGCAGTTACTCCGACAGGGGCTACGAGCAGTACTTC
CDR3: CASSYSDRGYEQYF

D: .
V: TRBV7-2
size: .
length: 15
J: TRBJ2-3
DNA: TGTGCCAGCAGCTTAGGCGGCAGGGCTACAGATACGCAGTATTTT
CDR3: CASSLGGRATDTQYF

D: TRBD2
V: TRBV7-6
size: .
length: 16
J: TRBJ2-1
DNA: TGTGCCAGCAGCTTAATTGGACTAGCGGATACCAATGAGCAGTTCTTC
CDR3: CASSLIGLADTNEQFF

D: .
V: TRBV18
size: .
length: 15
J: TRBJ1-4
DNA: TGTGCCAGCTCATCCCAACAGGGAACTAATGAAAAACTGTTTTTT
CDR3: CASSSQQGTNEKLFF

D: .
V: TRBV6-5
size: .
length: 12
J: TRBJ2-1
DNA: TGTGCCAGCGGGAGAAACTACAATGAGCAGTTCTTC
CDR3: CASGRNYNEQFF

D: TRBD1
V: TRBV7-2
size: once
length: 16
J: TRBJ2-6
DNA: TGTGCCAGCAGCTTAAGGACAGGGGCTGGGGCCAACGTCCTGACTTTC
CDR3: CASSLRTGAGANVLTF

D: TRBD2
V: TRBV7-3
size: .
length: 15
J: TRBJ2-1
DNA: TGTGCCAGCAGCATAGGTGGCGGGAGGGCCGGTGAGCAGTTCTTC
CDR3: CASSIGGGRAGEQFF

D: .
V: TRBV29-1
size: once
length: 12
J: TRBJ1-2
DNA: TGCAGCGTGACTTCAGGGGAGAGGGGCTACACCTTC
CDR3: CSVTSGERGYTF

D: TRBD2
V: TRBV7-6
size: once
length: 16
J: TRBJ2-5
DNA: TGTGCCAGCAGCGGATTGAGCGGGAGGTACCAAGAGACCCAGTACTTC
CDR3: CASSGLSGRYQETQYF

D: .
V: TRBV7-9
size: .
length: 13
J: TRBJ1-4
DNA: TGTGCCAGCAGCTTTGGGCTGAATGAAAAACTGTTTTTT
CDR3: CASSFGLNEKLFF

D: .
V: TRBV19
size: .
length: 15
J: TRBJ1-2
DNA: TGTGCCAGTAGTCCGACCCGGGCGGGAAACTATGGCTACACCTTC
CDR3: CASSPTRAGNYGYTF

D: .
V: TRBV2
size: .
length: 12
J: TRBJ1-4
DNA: TGTGCCAGCATGGGCGTAGAGGAAAAACTGTTTTTT
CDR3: CASMGVEEKLFF

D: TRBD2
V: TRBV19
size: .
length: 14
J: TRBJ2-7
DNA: TGTGCCAGTAGTACCAGCGGGAGTAGAAGCGAGCAGTACTTC
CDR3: CASSTSGSRSEQYF

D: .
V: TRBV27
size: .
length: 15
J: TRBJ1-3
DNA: TGTGCCAGCAGCGAGGGACTCCACTCTGGAAACACCATATATTTT
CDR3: CASSEGLHSGNTIYF

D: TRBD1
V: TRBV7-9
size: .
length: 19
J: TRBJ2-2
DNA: TGTGCCAGCAGCTCCACGCGACAGGGGTATGAGAAGAACACCGGGGAGCTGTTTTTT
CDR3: CASSSTRQGYEKNTGELFF

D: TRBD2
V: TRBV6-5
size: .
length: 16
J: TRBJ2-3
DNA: TGTGCCAGCAGTTACCAGGCAGGGAGGGGCACAGATACGCAGTATTTT
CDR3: CASSYQAGRGTDTQYF

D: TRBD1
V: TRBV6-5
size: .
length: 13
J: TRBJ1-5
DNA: TGTGCCAGCAGCGACAGGGTCAATCAGCCCCAGCATTTT
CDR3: CASSDRVNQPQHF

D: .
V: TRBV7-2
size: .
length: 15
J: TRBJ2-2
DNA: TGTGCCAGCAGCTTTGTCGCACAGGTTACCGGGGAGCTGTTTTTT
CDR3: CASSFVAQVTGELFF

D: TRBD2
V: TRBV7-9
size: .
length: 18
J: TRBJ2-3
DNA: TGTGCCAGCAGCTCAGGTAGACTAGCGGAGAGAGCCACAGATACGCAGTATTTT
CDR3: CASSSGRLAERATDTQYF

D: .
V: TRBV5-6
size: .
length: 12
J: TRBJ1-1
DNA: TGTGCCAGCAGCTCCGGAGTAACTGAAGCTTTCTTT
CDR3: CASSSGVTEAFF

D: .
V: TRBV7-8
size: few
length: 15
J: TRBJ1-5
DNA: TGTGCCAGCAGCTTAGCGTGGCAGGGGTATCAGCCCCAGCATTTT
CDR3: CASSLAWQGYQPQHF

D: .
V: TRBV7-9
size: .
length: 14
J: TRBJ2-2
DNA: TGTGCCAGCAGCCCGGGACAGAACACCGGGGAGCTGTTTTTT
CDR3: CASSPGQNTGELFF

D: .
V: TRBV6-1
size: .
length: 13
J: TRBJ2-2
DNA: TGTGCCAGCAGTGAACTGAGAGGCGGGGAGCTGTTTTTT
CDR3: CASSELRGGELFF

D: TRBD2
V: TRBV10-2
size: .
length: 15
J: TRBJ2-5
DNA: TGCGCCAGCAGTGACGGTAGCGGGAGCGTTGGGACCCAGTACTTC
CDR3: CASSDGSGSVGTQYF

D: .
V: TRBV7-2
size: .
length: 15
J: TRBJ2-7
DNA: TGTGCCAGCAGTAACTTCCCCCAAAGCTCCTACGAGCAGTACTTC
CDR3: CASSNFPQSSYEQYF